This T cell receptor beta chain was found in a study of T cells after yellow fever vaccination. Overall study results and limits: Researchers cautioned that FACS-sorted repertoires could harbor abundant clonotypes contaminating from the bulk population.

Germline V gene lookup returns CDR1 SGHDN and CDR2 FVKESK. This CDR3 contains 17 residues. V lost 2 bases to trimming and J lost 2 bases, with 16 bases between them. This clonotype was recorded a few times. What it binds is not known. Synthesis of TCR cDNA relied on 5'RACE template switching, which attached a universal primer site and UMIs. Using its own MiXCR run on the 5' RACE reads, TCRdb lists one record per CDR3 protein. The data show roughly 500,000 distinct CDR3 sequences, roughly 19% seen once. Sequencing was performed on PBMCs, taken 15 days after the yellow fever booster vaccination. This chain connects TRBV14 to TRBJ2-1; TRBD2 might be the D (6 bases). The TCR originated in a man aged 30 to 45 who received the YFV17D yellow fever vaccine. The CDR3 region has the DNA TGTGCCAGCAGCCAACATCTGGGGGACTCCCCCTACAATGAGCAGTTCTTC. Its protein product is CASSQHLGDSPYNEQFF.